These T cell receptor beta chains were read from a single sample in a study of blood T cell repertoires in COVID-19. Only in-frame clones appear in the TCRdb table, and some are missing; sequencing was by immunoSEQ multiplex PCR. The sample contains about 280,000 clones, about 91% of which appear only once. Material for sequencing was PBMCs or T cells enriched from blood (not recorded which). The origin of the receptors is a middle-aged man who had been exposed to COVID-19. Both conserved end residues are part of each CDR3. The D gene is left open where the match is weak. Not every row has a clone size; where given, it reads once, few, many or a size class.

clone_size,v_call,j_call,d_call,cdr3_nt,cdr3_aa
few,TRBV11-2,TRBJ1-2,TRBD1,TGTGCCAGCAGCCCCAACACAGGGGGTAACTATGGCTACACCTTC,CASSPNTGGNYGYTF
-,TRBV6-5,TRBJ2-7,-,TGTGCCAGCAGTTACGATGGGACAAGACGGGAGCAGTACTTC,CASSYDGTRREQYF
-,TRBV5-1,TRBJ2-5,-,TGCGCCAGCAGCTCTGGACTTTACCAAGAGACCCAGTACTTC,CASSSGLYQETQYF
-,TRBV27,TRBJ2-7,TRBD2,TGTGCCAGCAGTTTATTAGCGGGAGCCAACGAGCAGTACTTC,CASSLLAGANEQYF
-,TRBV5-8,TRBJ2-1,TRBD2,TGTGCCAGCAGCGGCAGCGGGACTCCCTCATATGAGCAGTTCTTC,CASSGSGTPSYEQFF
-,TRBV5-5,TRBJ2-7,TRBD2,TGTGCCAGCAGCCGGGAGGGAGAGAGGGGCTACGAGCAGTACTTC,CASSREGERGYEQYF
-,TRBV5-5,TRBJ2-7,TRBD2,TGTGCCAGCAGCTTGGCCGAAATAGCGGGCTACTACGAGCAGTACTTC,CASSLAEIAGYYEQYF
-,TRBV28,TRBJ1-6,-,TGTGCCAGCAGTTTATTTTCCGGCGGAAATTCACCCCTCCACTTT,CASSLFSGGNSPLHF
-,TRBV4-1,TRBJ1-1,-,TGCGCCAGCAGCCAACCCTATATATCGACAGGGAACACTGAAGCTTTCTTT,CASSQPYISTGNTEAFF
-,TRBV9,TRBJ1-2,-,TGTGCCAGCAGCGTAGGTAGCATTAACTATGGCTACACCTTC,CASSVGSINYGYTF
-,TRBV20-1,TRBJ1-1,-,TGCAGTGCCGATAGGAACACTGAAGCTTTCTTT,CSADRNTEAFF
-,TRBV19,TRBJ1-2,-,TGTGCCAGTAGTATATCCGGGGGTTCGGGCTATGGCTACACCTTC,CASSISGGSGYGYTF
-,TRBV6-6,TRBJ1-4,-,TGTGCCAGCAGGACAGACGCAACTAATGAAAAACTGTTTTTT,CASRTDATNEKLFF
-,TRBV27,TRBJ1-4,-,TGTGCCAGCAGAGGGGAACCAACTAATGAAAAACTGTTTTTT,CASRGEPTNEKLFF
-,TRBV4-1,TRBJ1-5,-,TGCGCCAGCAGCCAAGTCTCCGGAGCAAATCAGCCCCAGCATTTT,CASSQVSGANQPQHF
few,TRBV5-1,TRBJ2-7,TRBD1,TGCGCCAGCGGCTTCGGACAGGGCTACGAGCAGTACTTC,CASGFGQGYEQYF
-,TRBV28,TRBJ1-6,-,TGTGCCAGCAGTTTAGTACAGGTTAATTCACCCCTCCACTTT,CASSLVQVNSPLHF
once,TRBV5-1,TRBJ1-5,-,TGCGCCAGCAGCTTACACCCCCATAGCAATCAGCCCCAGCATTTT,CASSLHPHSNQPQHF
-,TRBV30,TRBJ2-7,TRBD1,TGTGCCTGGAGTGCGTACTTTCTGTGGACAGGGGCGCAGTCCGAGCAGTACTTC,CAWSAYFLWTGAQSEQYF
-,TRBV2,TRBJ2-7,-,TGTGCCAGCAGTAGGGACACCTTACCTTCCTACGAGCAGTACTTC,CASSRDTLPSYEQYF
-,TRBV12-3/TRBV12-4,TRBJ1-2,TRBD1,TGTGCCAGCAGCCTCTCAGGGGGTTTTGGCTACACCTTC,CASSLSGGFGYTF
-,TRBV29-1,TRBJ2-1,TRBD2,TGCAGCGTCCCCGGGACTAGTACCAATGAGCAGTTCTTC,CSVPGTSTNEQFF
-,TRBV9,TRBJ2-5,-,TGTGCCAGCAGCGTAGGGGCTAGCGGAGGGGGGGAGACCCAGTACTTC,CASSVGASGGGETQYF
-,TRBV6-1,TRBJ1-5,-,TGTGCCAGCAGTGAAGCGCTTCCGGGGGTACAGCCCCAGCATTTT,CASSEALPGVQPQHF
once,TRBV10-2,TRBJ2-7,-,TGCGCCAGCAGTAGCGGACTGTTCTCCTACGAGCAGTACTTC,CASSSGLFSYEQYF
-,TRBV12-2,TRBJ2-1,-,TGTGCAAGTCGCTTAGTGTCGCTAGCGGGAAGCTCCTACAATGAGCAGTTCTTC,CASRLVSLAGSSYNEQFF
once,TRBV21-1,TRBJ1-1,-,TGTGCCAGCAGCGCCCTGGCCCCAAACACTGAAGCTTTCTTT,CASSALAPNTEAFF
-,TRBV6-2/TRBV6-3,TRBJ1-2,-,TGTGCCAGCAGTTACCCCCCGAACTATGGCTACACCTTC,CASSYPPNYGYTF
once,TRBV5-1,TRBJ2-5,TRBD2,TGCGCCAGCAACCAAGCGGGAGCCCCCGACGAGACCCAGTACTTC,CASNQAGAPDETQYF
-,TRBV28,TRBJ2-2,-,TGTGCCACCAGAAACGGGGTTGACGGGGAGCTGTTTTTT,CATRNGVDGELFF
-,TRBV4-3,TRBJ2-1,-,TGCGCCAGCAGCCAAGAAGGGGCAGCAACGGACAATGAGCAGTTCTTC,CASSQEGAATDNEQFF
-,TRBV18,TRBJ2-7,TRBD2,TGTGCCAGCTCACCACGGCGGGAGTGGTTTCACGAGCAGTACTTC,CASSPRREWFHEQYF
-,TRBV5-6,TRBJ1-5,-,TGTGCCAGCAGCCAATTCAGGGACAATCAGCCCCAGCATTTT,CASSQFRDNQPQHF
-,TRBV5-6,TRBJ1-5,-,TGTGCCAGCAGCTTTGGTGGCGGTTATAGCAATCAGCCCCAGCATTTT,CASSFGGGYSNQPQHF
-,TRBV19,TRBJ2-7,-,TGTGCCAGTAGCCGACCTACCGGGACATCCTCCTACGAGCAGTACTTC,CASSRPTGTSSYEQYF
-,TRBV29-1,TRBJ2-1,-,TGCAGCGGGGGATGGGCCGGGAGCTCCTACAATGAGCAGTTCTTC,CSGGWAGSSYNEQFF
-,TRBV20-1,TRBJ2-5,-,TGCAGTGTAGATCTAAAAGAGACCCAGTACTTC,CSVDLKETQYF
-,TRBV5-5,TRBJ1-3,-,TGTGCCAGCAGCTTGGGGAGGCGGGGAGCTCCTGGAAACACCATATATTTT,CASSLGRRGAPGNTIYF
-,TRBV11-1,TRBJ2-1,-,TGTGCCAGCAGCTACGGGAGCCGTTCGAGATACAATGAGCAGTTCTTC,CASSYGSRSRYNEQFF
-,TRBV30,TRBJ1-4,-,TGTGCCTGGATCGACGCCGGGACATCGGGTGAAAAACTGTTTTTT,CAWIDAGTSGEKLFF
-,TRBV4-2,TRBJ2-7,-,TGTGCCAGCAGCCAAGAGAGACTATCCTACGAGCAGTACTTC,CASSQERLSYEQYF
-,TRBV12-3/TRBV12-4,TRBJ2-1,-,TGTGCCAGCAGCCAAAACAATGAGCAGTTCTTC,CASSQNNEQFF
-,TRBV30,TRBJ1-5,-,TGTGCCTGGAGTGTTGAACAGGGCACTCAGCCCCAGCATTTT,CAWSVEQGTQPQHF
-,TRBV30,TRBJ1-5,-,TGTGCCTGGAGTTGGGGGGGAGGTCAGCCCCAGCATTTT,CAWSWGGGQPQHF
-,TRBV7-8,TRBJ2-7,TRBD1,TGTGCCAGCAGCTCCTCGACAGGGGGTACCTACGAGCAGTACTTC,CASSSSTGGTYEQYF
-,TRBV29-1,TRBJ1-4,-,TGCAGCGTTGTACCTGACAGAGCGGGGGAAAAACTGTTTTTT,CSVVPDRAGEKLFF
-,TRBV7-9,TRBJ2-1,-,TGTGCCAGCAGCTTCAGGGCCTCCTACAATGAGCAGTTCTTC,CASSFRASYNEQFF
-,TRBV5-6,TRBJ1-1,-,TGTGCCAGCAGCACCGGTCTTTCGGACACTGAAGCTTTCTTT,CASSTGLSDTEAFF
-,TRBV30,TRBJ1-2,TRBD1,TGTGCCTGGAGTCAACAGGGGAATGGCTACACCTTC,CAWSQQGNGYTF
-,TRBV10-2,TRBJ2-7,TRBD2,TGCGCCAGCAGAGGGGAGACTAGCGGGACTCGCCACTACGAGCAGTACTTC,CASRGETSGTRHYEQYF
-,TRBV7-3,TRBJ1-2,-,TGTGCCAGCAGCTTAAATGGGCGGGACGGCTACACCTTC,CASSLNGRDGYTF
-,TRBV28,TRBJ2-1,TRBD2,TGTGCCAACACTAGCGGTGGGTTTTCCTATGAGCAGTTCTTC,CANTSGGFSYEQFF
once,TRBV2,TRBJ1-1,-,TGTGCCAGCAGTACAGGGAACACTGAAGCTTTCTTT,CASSTGNTEAFF
-,TRBV19,TRBJ1-2,-,TGTGCCAGTAAGGAGAACCACGCGACAGGCGGCTTATGGGGCTACACCTTC,CASKENHATGGLWGYTF
-,TRBV29-1,TRBJ1-4,TRBD1,TGCAGCGTTAAACAGGGGTCGGAAGAAAAACTGTTTTTT,CSVKQGSEEKLFF
-,TRBV18,TRBJ1-3,TRBD1,TGTGCCAGCTCCCCTTCCCCCGCAGGGGGATCTGGAAACACCATATATTTT,CASSPSPAGGSGNTIYF
-,TRBV28,TRBJ2-1,TRBD2,TGTGCCGGGAATAGCGGGAGCAATGAGCAGTTCTTC,CAGNSGSNEQFF
-,TRBV5-6,TRBJ2-7,TRBD1,TGTGCCAGCAGCTTTAGAGGACAGGGGACCTACGAGCAGTACTTC,CASSFRGQGTYEQYF